This T cell receptor beta chain was obtained from a study of CD8+CD57+ T cells in acquired aplastic anemia. The wider study: DNA from sorted CD4+ and CD8+ cells averaged around 3 ug. Broader study findings: Patients were compared with controls for CD8+ Simpson's diversity, and no significant difference emerged.

The template used for profiling TCR beta VDJ and CDR3 was genomic DNA. TCRdb passed the reads through MiXCR, listing each CDR3 protein once. The sample carries hundreds of thousands of distinct CDR3 sequences, around 60% recorded once. Germline assignment: CDR1 MNHEY and CDR2 SMNVEV (reference sequence). Germline trimming cut 3 bases from V and 10 bases from J; bases unmatched to any gene: 8. The CDR3 has 14 residues. Points on this clonotype: Its specificity is not known.

Material: sorted CD4+, CD8+, or CD8+CD57+ T cells (not recorded which) from PBMCs. The TCR sequence derives from a human donor with severe aplastic anemia or a healthy control (not recorded which). This chain links TRBV27 with TRBJ1-5, with TRBD1 matching over 8 bases. The CDR3 bases are TGTGCCAGCAGTTTCGACAGGGGCTATTCACCCCAGCATTTT. Translated: CASSFDRGYSPQHF.